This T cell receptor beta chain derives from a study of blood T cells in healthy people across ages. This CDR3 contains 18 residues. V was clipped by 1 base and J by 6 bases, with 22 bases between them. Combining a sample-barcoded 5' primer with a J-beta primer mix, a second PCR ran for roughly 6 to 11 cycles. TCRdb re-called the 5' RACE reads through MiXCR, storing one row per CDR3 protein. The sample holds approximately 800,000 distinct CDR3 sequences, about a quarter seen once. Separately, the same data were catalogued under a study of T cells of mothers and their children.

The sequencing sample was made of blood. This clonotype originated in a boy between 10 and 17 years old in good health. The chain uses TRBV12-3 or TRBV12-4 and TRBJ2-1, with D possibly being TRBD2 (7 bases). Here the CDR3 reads CASSLGPLAGAGGNEQFF. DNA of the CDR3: TGTGCCAGCAGTTTAGGACCTCTCGCGGGGGCCGGGGGCAATGAGCAGTTCTTC.